The 17 T cell receptor beta chains below were found in one sample sequenced in a study of CD4 and CD8 cells across lung adenocarcinoma regions. Each CDR3 protein is one row after TCRdb ran MiXCR on the PCR reads. The table lists under 5,000 distinct CDR3 sequences, roughly 60% of them singletons. Sequenced material: CD4+ T cells from the margin of a lung tumor. Receptor source: a male donor with lung adenocarcinoma. The CD4 and CD8 labels of this study may be unreliable.

The chain employs TRBV6-5 and TRBJ2-2, with 9 bases identical to TRBD2. Looked up from germline, CDR1 is MNHEY and CDR2 is SVGAGI. Trimming cost V 2 bases and J 7 bases; bases outside gene matches: 11. The CDR3 runs 17 residues. The CDR3 reads CASSYGLLAGSLGELFF. The CDR3 DNA follows: TGTGCCAGCAGTTACGGTCTGCTAGCGGGAAGTCTCGGGGAGCTGTTTTTT.

The table lists this clonotype with a count of one. The chain uses TRBV7-2 and TRBJ2-2; 10 bases are a match to TRBD2. After removal of 1 base from V and 2 bases from J, the junction contained 7 bases not matched to a gene. This CDR3 region has 18 residues. The V gene's germline CDR1 is SGHTA and CDR2 FQGNSA. CDR3 residues: CASSLEGAGGDNTGELFF. CDR3 nucleotide sequence: TGTGCCAGCAGCTTAGAGGGAGCGGGAGGGGATAACACCGGGGAGCTGTTTTTT. Looking up the rest from reference TRBV7-2 and TRBJ2-2 gives the full variable domain: GAGVSQSPSNKVTEKGKDVELRCDPISGHTALYWYRQSLGQGLEFLIYFQGNSAPDKSGLPSDRFSAERTGGSVSTLTIQRTQQEDSAVYLCASSLEGAGGDNTGELFFGEGSRLTVL.

V usage is TRBV6-1 and J usage is TRBJ2-1; 11 bases fit TRBD2. V shed 5 bases, J shed 4 bases, and the junction held 4 bases outside the gene matches. The CDR3 has 15 amino acids. CDR1 MNHNS and CDR2 SASEGT come from the germline V gene. The CDR3: CASSKRLAGYNEQFF. CDR3 bases: TGTGCCAGCAGTAAGAGACTAGCGGGGTACAATGAGCAGTTCTTC.

This chain joins TRBV11-2 and TRBJ2-1; D gene unclear. The CDR3 length is 11 residues. Between the trimmed V and J ends, which lost 4 bases and 9 bases, there was a span of 7 bases. CDR1 and CDR2 from the germline V gene are SGHAT and FQNNGV. The CDR3 nucleotides read TGTGCCAGCAGCTCCCAGATTGAGCAGTTCTTC. It translates to CASSSQIEQFF.

The chain uses TRBV27 and TRBJ2-1; D possibly corresponds to TRBD2 (6 bases). The germline V gene encodes CDR1 MNHEY and CDR2 SMNVEV (reference sequence). Trimming shortened V by 5 bases and J by 6 bases, and 14 bases separated the two germline ends. This CDR3 comprises 14 residues. The CDR3 region has the DNA TGTGCCAGCAGTCCGACCGGGACTGCCAATGAGCAGTTCTTC. Its translation is CASSPTGTANEQFF.

Within the sample, this clonotype is large. Here the CDR3 DNA reads TGTGCCAGCAGTGCCGACAGGGGACTTCCTACTACCAGCTCCTACAATGAGCAGTTCTTC. It is translated as CASSADRGLPTTSSYNEQFF. This chain uses TRBV6-1 with TRBJ2-1, with 8 bases aligning to TRBD1. This CDR3 region has 20 residues. Germline CDR1 is MNHNS and CDR2 is SASEGT. J lost 0 bases, V lost 4 bases, and 17 bases had no gene match.

To note about this clonotype: At one boundary the junction diverges from the germline segment, which might be a read error. The V call is TRBV6-1, the J call TRBJ2-3; no reliable D call. The CDR3 has 11 residues. Germline V gives CDR1 MNHNS, CDR2 SASEGT. The CDR3 here is CASRYQDTQYF. Here the CDR3 DNA reads TGTGCCAGCCGATATCAAGATACGCAGTATTTC.

This clonotype has only a few counts. The V call is TRBV6-5, the J call TRBJ1-6; D not resolved. This CDR3 contains 15 residues. V lost 6 bases to trimming and J lost 6 bases, with 15 bases between them. Germline-derived CDR1 and CDR2 are MNHEY and SVGAGI. This CDR3 reads CASRFTRDVNSPLHF. The CDR3 DNA is TGTGCCAGCAGATTTACTCGAGATGTTAATTCACCCCTCCACTTT.

This clonotype turned up a few times. The rearrangement uses TRBV6-8 and TRBJ2-5, with D hard to call. The J call may be incorrect, as the DNA end agrees better with TRBJ2-7. Germline lookup yields CDR1 MNHGY and CDR2 SAAAGT. This CDR3 comprises 12 residues. CDR3 sequence (DNA): TGTGCCAGCAGTTATAAGAAGAACGAGCAGTACTTC. This translates into CASSYKKNEQYF.

This clonotype was counted only a few times. The rearrangement uses TRBV6-1 and TRBJ2-5; the match to TRBD2 covers 10 bases. Per germline, CDR1 MNHNS and CDR2 SASEGT. V lost 1 base, J lost 4 bases, and 21 bases stayed unmatched. CDR3 length: 21 residues. This CDR3 is CASSEVLVTSGLDKNVETQYF. CDR3 coding DNA: TGTGCCAGCAGTGAAGTTCTAGTGACTAGCGGGCTAGATAAAAACGTAGAGACCCAGTACTTC.

This chain joins TRBV11-3 and TRBJ2-3; TRBD1 agrees at 7 bases. J was trimmed by 2 bases and V by 7 bases; bases with no gene match: 9. The germline CDR1 and CDR2 sequences are SGHNT and YENEEA. The CDR3 is 15 amino acids. This CDR3 is CASTQSTGNTDTQYF. The CDR3 nucleotides read TGTGCCAGCACCCAATCGACAGGGAACACAGATACGCAGTATTTT.

The chain joins TRBV10-1 to TRBJ1-3; maybe TRBD1 (5 bases). The CDR3 is 15 residues long. Looked up from germline, CDR1 is WNHNN and CDR2 is SYGVQD (reference sequence). The V and J ends lost 6 bases and 0 bases respectively, with 12 bases between them. CDR3 in DNA: TGCGCCAGCAGAGAGACGGGGACCTCTGGAAACACCATATATTTT. This sequence encodes CASRETGTSGNTIYF.

J is TRBJ2-3 and V is TRBV7-2; maybe TRBD2 (6 bases). Trimming pared 7 bases from V and 4 bases from J, leaving 15 bases between. The CDR3 covers 14 residues. Germline CDR1 and CDR2: SGHTA and FQGNSA. CDR3 nucleotides: TGTGCCAGCAACAACTTCGGGAGTGCAGATACGCAGTATTTT. Its translation is CASNNFGSADTQYF. Looking up the rest from reference TRBV7-2 and TRBJ2-3 gives the full variable domain: GAGVSQSPSNKVTEKGKDVELRCDPISGHTALYWYRQSLGQGLEFLIYFQGNSAPDKSGLPSDRFSAERTGGSVSTLTIQRTQQEDSAVYLCASNNFGSADTQYFGPGTRLTVL.

The genes are TRBV10-3 and TRBJ2-1, with D perhaps matching TRBD2 (6 bases). Germline CDR1 is ENHRY and CDR2 is SYGVKD. The CDR3 is made up of 12 amino acids. The ends were cut back, 11 bases at V and 0 bases at J, with 8 bases in the middle. CDR3 amino acids: CAAEGSYNEQFF. The DNA of the CDR3 is TGTGCCGCGGAGGGCTCCTACAATGAGCAGTTCTTC.

The rearrangement links TRBV7-2 to TRBJ2-5; 10 bases map to TRBD2. The length of the CDR3 is 15 residues. After removal of 3 bases from V and 5 bases from J, the junction contained 6 bases not matched to a gene. The germline CDR1 and CDR2 sequences are SGHTA and FQGNSA. CDR3 DNA sequence: TGTGCCAGCAGCTTTGGCAGCGGGAGGGCGGAGACCCAGTACTTC. Its translation is CASSFGSGRAETQYF.

This clonotype was picked up one time. V and J are TRBV6-1 and TRBJ2-1; no firm D call. The J call may be wrong; the DNA end is better matched by TRBJ2-5. Germline-derived CDR1 and CDR2 are MNHNS and SASEGT. CDR3 size: 14 residues. CDR3 residues: CASSPPFWGETQYF. The CDR3 DNA follows: TGTGCCAGCTCTCCCCCCTTTTGGGGAGAGACCCAGTACTTC.

This clonotype was observed a few times. The chain joins TRBV6-1 to TRBJ2-1; D ambiguous. In germline, CDR1 is MNHNS, CDR2 SASEGT. V lost 2 bases and J 9 bases, leaving 8 bases between the germline ends. This CDR3 is 12 amino acids long. Written as DNA, the CDR3 is TGTGCCAGCAGTGAAACAATGCTTGAGCAGTTCTTC. Encoded protein: CASSETMLEQFF.